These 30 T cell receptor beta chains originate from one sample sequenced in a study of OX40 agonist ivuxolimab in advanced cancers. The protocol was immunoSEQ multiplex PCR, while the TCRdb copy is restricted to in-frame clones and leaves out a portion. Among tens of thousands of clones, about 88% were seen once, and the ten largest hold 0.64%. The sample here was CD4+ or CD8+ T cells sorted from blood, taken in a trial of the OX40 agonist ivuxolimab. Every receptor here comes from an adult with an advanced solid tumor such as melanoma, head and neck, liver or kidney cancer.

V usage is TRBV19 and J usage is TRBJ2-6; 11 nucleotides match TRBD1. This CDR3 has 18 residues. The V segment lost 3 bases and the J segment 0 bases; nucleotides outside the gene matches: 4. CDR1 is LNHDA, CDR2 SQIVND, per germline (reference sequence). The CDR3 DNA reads TGTGCCAGTAGTATCGGACAGGGGGCCGGCTCTGGGGCCAACGTCCTGACTTTC. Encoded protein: CASSIGQGAGSGANVLTF.

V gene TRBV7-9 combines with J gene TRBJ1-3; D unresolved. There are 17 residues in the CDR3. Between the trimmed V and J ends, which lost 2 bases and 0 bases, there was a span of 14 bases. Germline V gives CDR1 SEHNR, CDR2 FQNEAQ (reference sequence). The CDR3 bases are TGTGCCAGCAGCTTAATTTTGTCAGACAACTCTGGAAACACCATATATTTT. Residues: CASSLILSDNSGNTIYF.

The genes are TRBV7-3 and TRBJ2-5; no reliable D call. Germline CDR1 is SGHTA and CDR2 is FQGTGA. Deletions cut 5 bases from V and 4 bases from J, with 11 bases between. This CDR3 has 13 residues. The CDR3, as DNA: TGTGCCAGCAGCCGTTCAGATGGAGAGACCCAGTACTTC. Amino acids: CASSRSDGETQYF.

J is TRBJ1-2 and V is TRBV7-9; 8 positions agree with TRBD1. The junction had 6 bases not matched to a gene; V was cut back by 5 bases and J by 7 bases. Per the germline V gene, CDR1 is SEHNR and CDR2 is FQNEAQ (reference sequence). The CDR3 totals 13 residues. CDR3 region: CASSMDRVRGYTF. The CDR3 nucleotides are TGTGCCAGCAGCATGGACAGGGTCCGTGGCTACACCTTC.

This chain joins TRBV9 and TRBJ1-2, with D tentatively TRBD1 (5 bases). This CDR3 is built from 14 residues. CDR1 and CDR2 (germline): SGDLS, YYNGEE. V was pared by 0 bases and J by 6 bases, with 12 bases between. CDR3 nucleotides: TGTGCCAGCAGCGTAGACCCGAGGGGTCATGGCTACACCTTC. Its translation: CASSVDPRGHGYTF.

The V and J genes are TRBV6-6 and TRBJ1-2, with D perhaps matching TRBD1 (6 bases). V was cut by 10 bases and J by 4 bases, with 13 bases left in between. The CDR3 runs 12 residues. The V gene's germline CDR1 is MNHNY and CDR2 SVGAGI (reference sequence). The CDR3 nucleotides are TGTGCCACTCTCAACAGGGTCTATGGCTACACCTTC. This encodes CATLNRVYGYTF.

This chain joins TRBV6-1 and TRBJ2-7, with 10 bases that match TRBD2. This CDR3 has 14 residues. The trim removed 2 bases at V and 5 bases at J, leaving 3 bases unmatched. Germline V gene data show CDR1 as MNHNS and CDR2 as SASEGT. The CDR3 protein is CASSELAGANEQYF. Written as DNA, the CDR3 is TGTGCCAGCAGTGAACTAGCGGGAGCTAACGAGCAGTACTTC.

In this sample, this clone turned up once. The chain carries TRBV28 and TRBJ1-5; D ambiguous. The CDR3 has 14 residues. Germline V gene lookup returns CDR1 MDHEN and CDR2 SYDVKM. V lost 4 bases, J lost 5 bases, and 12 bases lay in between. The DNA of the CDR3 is TGTGCCAGCAGTTGGCTTCTGGGGTATCAGCCCCAGCATTTT. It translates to CASSWLLGYQPQHF. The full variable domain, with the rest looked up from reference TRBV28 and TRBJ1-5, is DVKVTQSSRYLVKRTGEKVFLECVQDMDHENMFWYRQDPGLGLRLIYFSYDVKMKEKGDIPEGYSVSREKKERFSLILESASTNQTSMYLCASSWLLGYQPQHFGDGTRLSIL.

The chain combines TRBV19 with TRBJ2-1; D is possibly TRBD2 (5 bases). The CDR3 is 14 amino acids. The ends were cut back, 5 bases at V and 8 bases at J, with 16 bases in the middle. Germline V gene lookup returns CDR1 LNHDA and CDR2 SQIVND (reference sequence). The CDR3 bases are TGTGCCAGTAGTCCCGGGGTGGGGTGGGATGAGCAGTTCTTC. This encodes CASSPGVGWDEQFF.

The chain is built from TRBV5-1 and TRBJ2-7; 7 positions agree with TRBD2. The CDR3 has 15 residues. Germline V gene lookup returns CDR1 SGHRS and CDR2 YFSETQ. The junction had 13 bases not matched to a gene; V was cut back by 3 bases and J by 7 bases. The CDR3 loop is CASSSTTSRRGEQYF. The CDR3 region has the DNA TGCGCCAGCAGCTCAACGACTAGCAGGAGAGGGGAGCAGTACTTC.

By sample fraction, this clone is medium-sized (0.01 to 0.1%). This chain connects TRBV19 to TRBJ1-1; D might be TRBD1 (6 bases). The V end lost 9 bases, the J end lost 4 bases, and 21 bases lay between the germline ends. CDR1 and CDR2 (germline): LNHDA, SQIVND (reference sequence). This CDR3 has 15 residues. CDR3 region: CASQPGHGGSTEAFF. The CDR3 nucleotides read TGTGCCAGCCAACCGGGACATGGCGGTAGCACTGAAGCTTTCTTT.

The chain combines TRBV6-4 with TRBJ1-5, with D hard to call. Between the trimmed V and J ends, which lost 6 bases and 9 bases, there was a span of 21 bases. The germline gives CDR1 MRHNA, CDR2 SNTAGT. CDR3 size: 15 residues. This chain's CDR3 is CASSVEGTKELPQHF. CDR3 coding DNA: TGTGCCAGCAGCGTCGAAGGAACAAAAGAACTGCCCCAGCATTTT.

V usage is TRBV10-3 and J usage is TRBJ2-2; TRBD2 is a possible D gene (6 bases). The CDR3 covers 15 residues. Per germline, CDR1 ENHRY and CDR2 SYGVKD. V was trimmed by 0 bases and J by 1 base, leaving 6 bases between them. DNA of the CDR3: TGTGCCATCAGTGAGTCTAGCGGGAACACCGGGGAGCTGTTTTTT. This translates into CAISESSGNTGELFF.

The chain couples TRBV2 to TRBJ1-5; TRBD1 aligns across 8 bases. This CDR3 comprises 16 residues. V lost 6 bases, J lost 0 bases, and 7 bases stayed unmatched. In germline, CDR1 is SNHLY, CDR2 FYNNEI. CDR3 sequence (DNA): TGTGCCAGCAGAGATGGGACAGGATATAGCAATCAGCCCCAGCATTTT. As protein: CASRDGTGYSNQPQHF.

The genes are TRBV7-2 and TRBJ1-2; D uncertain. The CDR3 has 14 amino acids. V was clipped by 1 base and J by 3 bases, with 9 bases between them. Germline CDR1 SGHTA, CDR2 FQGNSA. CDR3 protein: CASSLDRWDYGYTF. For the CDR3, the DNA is TGTGCCAGCAGCTTAGACCGGTGGGACTATGGCTACACCTTC. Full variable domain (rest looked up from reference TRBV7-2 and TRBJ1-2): GAGVSQSPSNKVTEKGKDVELRCDPISGHTALYWYRQSLGQGLEFLIYFQGNSAPDKSGLPSDRFSAERTGGSVSTLTIQRTQQEDSAVYLCASSLDRWDYGYTFGSGTRLTVV.

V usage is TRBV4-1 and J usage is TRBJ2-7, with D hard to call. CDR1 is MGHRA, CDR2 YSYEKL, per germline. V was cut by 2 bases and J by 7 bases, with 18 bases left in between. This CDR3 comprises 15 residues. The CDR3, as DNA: TGCGCCAGCAGCCAATCCCCGTCCGGTCTAGGGGAGCAGTACTTC. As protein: CASSQSPSGLGEQYF.

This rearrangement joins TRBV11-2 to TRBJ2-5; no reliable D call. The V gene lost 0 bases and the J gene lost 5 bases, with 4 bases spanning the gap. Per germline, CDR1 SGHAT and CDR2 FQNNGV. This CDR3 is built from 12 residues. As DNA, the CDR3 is TGTGCCAGCAGCTTAGACGATGAGACCCAGTACTTC. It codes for CASSLDDETQYF.

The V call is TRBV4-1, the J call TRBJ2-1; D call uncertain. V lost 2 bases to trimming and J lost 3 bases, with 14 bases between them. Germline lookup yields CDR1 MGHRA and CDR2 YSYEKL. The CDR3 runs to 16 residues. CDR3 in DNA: TGCGCCAGCAGCCAAAGACAACGCTTAAACTACAATGAGCAGTTCTTC. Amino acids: CASSQRQRLNYNEQFF.

The CDR3 sequence is CASSLRTSGNHEQFF. DNA of the CDR3: TGCGCCAGCAGCTTAAGGACTAGCGGGAACCATGAGCAGTTCTTC. The rearrangement joins TRBV5-1 to TRBJ2-1; TRBD2 agrees at 12 bases. Germline CDR1 SGHRS, CDR2 YFSETQ. The length of the CDR3 is 15 residues. After removal of 2 bases from V and 8 bases from J, the junction contained 5 bases not matched to a gene.

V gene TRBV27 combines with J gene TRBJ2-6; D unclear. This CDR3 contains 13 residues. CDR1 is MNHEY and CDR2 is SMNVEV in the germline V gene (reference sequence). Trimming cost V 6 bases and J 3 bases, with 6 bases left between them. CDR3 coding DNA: TGTGCCAGCAGGCCATATGGGGCCAACGTCCTGACTTTC. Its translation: CASRPYGANVLTF.

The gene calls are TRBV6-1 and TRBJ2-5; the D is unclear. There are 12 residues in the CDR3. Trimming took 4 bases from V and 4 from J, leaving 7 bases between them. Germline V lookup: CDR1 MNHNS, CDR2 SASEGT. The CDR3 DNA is TGTGCCAGCAGTGTCGAGCGAGAGACCCAGTACTTC. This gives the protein CASSVERETQYF.

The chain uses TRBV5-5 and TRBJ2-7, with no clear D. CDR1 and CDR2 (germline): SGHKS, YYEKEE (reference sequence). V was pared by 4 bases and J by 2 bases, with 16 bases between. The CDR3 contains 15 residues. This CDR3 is CASSRLSLTTYEQYF. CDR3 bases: TGTGCCAGCAGCCGTCTCAGCCTTACTACCTACGAGCAGTACTTC.

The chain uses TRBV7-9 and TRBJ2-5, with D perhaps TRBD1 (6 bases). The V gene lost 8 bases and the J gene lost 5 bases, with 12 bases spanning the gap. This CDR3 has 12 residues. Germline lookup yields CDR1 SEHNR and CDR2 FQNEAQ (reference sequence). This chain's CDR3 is CASGGGGETQYF. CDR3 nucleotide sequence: TGTGCCAGCGGTGGTGGGGGCGAGACCCAGTACTTC.

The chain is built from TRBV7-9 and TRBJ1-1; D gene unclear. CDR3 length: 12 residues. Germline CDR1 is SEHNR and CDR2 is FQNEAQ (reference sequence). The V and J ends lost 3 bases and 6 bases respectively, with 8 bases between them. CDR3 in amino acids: CASSFSGAEAFF. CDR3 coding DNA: TGTGCCAGCAGCTTTTCTGGGGCTGAAGCTTTCTTT.

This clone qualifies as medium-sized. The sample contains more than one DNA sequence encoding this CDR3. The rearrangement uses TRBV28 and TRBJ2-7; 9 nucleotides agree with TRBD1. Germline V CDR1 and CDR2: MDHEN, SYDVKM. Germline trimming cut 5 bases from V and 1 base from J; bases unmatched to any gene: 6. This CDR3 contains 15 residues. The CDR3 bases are TGTGCCAGCAGTCCATCCGGGACAGGGTCCTACGAGCAGTACTTC. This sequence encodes CASSPSGTGSYEQYF.

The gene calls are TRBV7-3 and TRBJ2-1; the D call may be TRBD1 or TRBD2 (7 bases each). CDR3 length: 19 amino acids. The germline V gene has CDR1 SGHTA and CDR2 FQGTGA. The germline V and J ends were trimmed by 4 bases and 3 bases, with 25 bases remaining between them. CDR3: CASSSRTTGAGALYNEQFF. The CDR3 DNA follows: TGTGCCAGCAGCTCACGAACTACAGGGGCGGGAGCACTCTACAATGAGCAGTTCTTC. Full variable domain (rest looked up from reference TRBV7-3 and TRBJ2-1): GAGVSQTPSNKVTEKGKYVELRCDPISGHTALYWYRQSLGQGPEFLIYFQGTGAADDSGLPNDRFFAVRPEGSVSTLKIQRTERGDSAVYLCASSSRTTGAGALYNEQFFGPGTRLTVL.

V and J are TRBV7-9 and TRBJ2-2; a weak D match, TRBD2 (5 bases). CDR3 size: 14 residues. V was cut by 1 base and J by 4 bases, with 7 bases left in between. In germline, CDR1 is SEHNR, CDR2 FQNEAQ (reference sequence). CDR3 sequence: CASSLGGITGELFF. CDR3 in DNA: TGTGCCAGCAGCTTAGGAGGGATCACCGGGGAGCTGTTTTTT.

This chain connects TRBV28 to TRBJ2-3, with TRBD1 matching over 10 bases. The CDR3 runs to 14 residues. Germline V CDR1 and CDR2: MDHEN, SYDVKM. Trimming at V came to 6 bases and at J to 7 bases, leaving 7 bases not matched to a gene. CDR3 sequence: CASRGTGEVNTQYF. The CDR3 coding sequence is TGTGCCAGCAGAGGGACAGGGGAGGTGAATACGCAGTATTTT.

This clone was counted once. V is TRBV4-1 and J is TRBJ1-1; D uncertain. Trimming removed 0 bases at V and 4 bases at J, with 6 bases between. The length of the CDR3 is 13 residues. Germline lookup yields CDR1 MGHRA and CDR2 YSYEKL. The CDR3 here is CASSQEVSTEAFF. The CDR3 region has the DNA TGCGCCAGCAGCCAAGAAGTAAGCACTGAAGCTTTCTTT.

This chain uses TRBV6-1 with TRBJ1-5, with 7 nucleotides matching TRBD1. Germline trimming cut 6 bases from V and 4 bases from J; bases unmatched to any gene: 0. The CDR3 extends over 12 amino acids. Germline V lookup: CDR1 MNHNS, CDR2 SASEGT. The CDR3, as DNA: TGTGCCAGCAGGACAGGGAATCAGCCCCAGCATTTT. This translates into CASRTGNQPQHF.